These 15 T cell receptor beta chains were sequenced from one sample in a study of T cell responses to AZD1222 COVID-19 vaccine. The table came from immunoSEQ multiplex PCR; TCRdb's copy has only in-frame clones and leaves some out. In the table there are 95,000 to 130,000 clones, roughly 93% of which are singletons. The material sequenced was peripheral blood, taken on day 0 of AZD1222 vaccination. Every receptor here comes from an adult in good health.

This clone was counted a single time. The V gene is TRBV19, the J gene TRBJ2-3; TRBD2 matches at 9 bases. Trimming cost V 2 bases and J 6 bases; bases outside gene matches: 15. The CDR3 consists of 18 residues. Germline CDR1 LNHDA, CDR2 SQIVND (reference sequence). This chain's CDR3 is CASSITKLAGFLIDTQYF. The CDR3 DNA is TGTGCCAGTAGTATAACCAAACTAGCGGGTTTTCTCATCGATACGCAGTATTTT.

This clone appeared a single time. The gene calls are TRBV7-9 and TRBJ2-1; D is possibly TRBD1 (6 bases). Germline CDR1 and CDR2: SEHNR and FQNEAQ (reference sequence). Between the trimmed V and J ends, which lost 5 bases and 4 bases, there was a span of 9 bases. This CDR3 comprises 13 residues. The DNA of the CDR3 is TGTGCCAGCAGCCGAGGACAGTACAATGAGCAGTTCTTC. This codes for CASSRGQYNEQFF.

The chain recombines TRBV5-6 with TRBJ2-1; possible D gene TRBD2, 5 bases. The CDR3 is 15 residues long. The germline CDR1 and CDR2 sequences are SGHDT and YYEEEE. Trimming stripped 1 base from V and 6 bases from J, with 14 bases between. For the CDR3, the DNA is TGTGCCAGCAGCTTGTCTAGCTCCAGAGGCAATGAGCAGTTCTTC. It translates to CASSLSSSRGNEQFF.

This clone was observed a few times. This rearrangement joins TRBV6-2 or TRBV6-3 to TRBJ1-1; D ambiguous. CDR3 length: 11 amino acids. Looked up from germline, CDR1 is MNHEY and CDR2 is SVGEGT. The V gene lost 4 bases and the J gene lost 7 bases, with 7 bases spanning the gap. The DNA for the CDR3 is TGTGCCAGCAGTTTAGCAGTTGAAGCTTTCTTT. Amino acids: CASSLAVEAFF.

This chain uses TRBV6-5 with TRBJ1-2; D is ambiguous. From germline, CDR1 is MNHEY and CDR2 SVGAGI. Trimming stripped 7 bases from V and 8 bases from J, with 20 bases between. CDR3 length: 14 amino acids. CDR3: CASTLKVGERGYTF. CDR3 coding DNA: TGTGCCAGCACCCTAAAGGTTGGGGAGCGGGGCTACACCTTC.

The chain links TRBV28 to TRBJ2-7; 10 bases match TRBD1. This CDR3 region has 18 residues. V was pared by 2 bases and J by 1 base, with 11 bases of the junction left unmatched. The germline V gene encodes CDR1 MDHEN and CDR2 SYDVKM. Here the CDR3 DNA reads TGTGCCAGCAGTTTAAACGCATGGGGACAGGGGCAATCCTACGAGCAGTACTTC. Amino acid sequence: CASSLNAWGQGQSYEQYF.

The chain is built from TRBV7-8 and TRBJ2-3; tentatively, D is TRBD1 or TRBD2 (5 bases each). This CDR3 is built from 15 residues. Germline CDR1 and CDR2: SGHVS and FQNEAQ. The ends were cut back, 1 base at V and 0 bases at J, with 8 bases in the middle. CDR3 residues: CASSLVGVSTDTQYF. CDR3 in DNA: TGTGCCAGCAGCTTAGTGGGGGTGAGCACAGATACGCAGTATTTT.

This chain uses TRBV19 with TRBJ2-7; TRBD1 might be the D (7 bases). Germline CDR1 and CDR2: LNHDA and SQIVND (reference sequence). There are 15 residues in the CDR3. V was cut by 6 bases and J by 7 bases, with 22 bases left in between. The chain's CDR3 is CASSPPRDSPREQYF. In nucleotides, the CDR3 is TGTGCCAGTAGCCCTCCGCGGGACAGCCCTAGGGAGCAGTACTTC.

The CDR3 coding sequence is TGTGCCAGCAGTTCCCAGGGAGACTCTGGAAACACCATATATTTT. Translation: CASSSQGDSGNTIYF. The chain joins TRBV2 to TRBJ1-3; weak D call: TRBD1 (5 bases). CDR3 size: 15 residues. V shed 5 bases and J shed 0 bases, with 11 bases lying between them. Germline V gene data show CDR1 as SNHLY and CDR2 as FYNNEI.

CDR3 region: CASSLGGTVQNEQFF. The CDR3 region has the DNA TGTGCCAGCAGCTTAGGGGGGACAGTTCAAAATGAGCAGTTCTTC. The chain employs TRBV7-9 and TRBJ2-1, with 7 positions matching TRBD1. In germline, CDR1 is SEHNR, CDR2 FQNEAQ (reference sequence). V lost 1 base, J lost 7 bases, and 7 bases stayed unmatched. The CDR3 spans 15 residues.

The chain couples TRBV27 to TRBJ2-2, with TRBD1 as a possible D gene (6 bases). Trimming took 7 bases from V and 0 from J, leaving 15 bases between them. The CDR3 runs to 16 residues. Germline loops: CDR1 MNHEY, CDR2 SMNVEV (reference sequence). The CDR3 here is CASTRTAITNTGELFF. DNA for the CDR3: TGTGCCAGCACACGGACAGCGATAACGAACACCGGGGAGCTGTTTTTT.

The chain joins TRBV7-9 to TRBJ1-4; TRBD1 is a possible D gene (5 bases). This CDR3 comprises 14 residues. The V gene's germline CDR1 is SEHNR and CDR2 FQNEAQ (reference sequence). Trimming took 3 bases from V and 4 from J, leaving 9 bases between them. This CDR3 is CASSFRGGNEKLFF. In DNA, the CDR3 is TGTGCCAGCAGCTTTCGGGGCGGTAATGAAAAACTGTTTTTT.

The chain uses TRBV28 and TRBJ1-5; TRBD1 agrees at 9 bases. Germline V gene data show CDR1 as MDHEN and CDR2 as SYDVKM. The CDR3 contains 17 residues. V shed 5 bases, J shed 2 bases, and the junction held 10 bases outside the gene matches. Here the CDR3 DNA reads TGTGCCAGCAGTCCAAACACAGGGGGCTCGGGCAATCAGCCCCAGCATTTT. It yields the protein CASSPNTGGSGNQPQHF.

The rearrangement uses TRBV9 and TRBJ2-4, with a tentative D call TRBD2 (5 bases). The CDR3 sequence is 13 residues long. The germline V and J ends were trimmed by 2 bases and 8 bases, with 11 bases remaining between them. Looked up from germline, CDR1 is SGDLS and CDR2 is YYNGEE. CDR3 DNA sequence: TGTGCCAGCAGCGTGATGGACTGGGACATTCAGTACTTC. As protein: CASSVMDWDIQYF.

The sample holds a few counts of this clone. The chain carries TRBV9 and TRBJ1-6; the D gene is possibly TRBD1 (6 bases). In germline, CDR1 is SGDLS, CDR2 YYNGEE. V lost 2 bases and J lost 7, with 10 bases in between. The CDR3 runs to 14 residues. CDR3 residues: CASSVAGDNSPLHF. In DNA, the CDR3 is TGTGCCAGCAGCGTCGCAGGGGACAATTCACCCCTCCACTTT.